These 20 T cell receptor beta chains share one sample of origin, sequenced in a study of Ad26.COV2.S vaccination and SARS-CoV-2 variants. The table came from immunoSEQ multiplex PCR; TCRdb's copy has only in-frame clones and leaves some out. The sample contains 150,000 to 200,000 clones, around 88% of which appear only once. This material consisted of peripheral blood, taken after recovery from COVID-19. The receptors were sampled from a human donor who had recovered from COVID-19.

This clone came up once. The V call is TRBV7-8, the J call TRBJ1-1, with D uncertain. V lost 6 bases, J lost 1 base, and 15 bases lay in between. The germline CDR1 and CDR2 sequences are SGHVS and FQNEAQ. CDR3 length: 15 residues. The chain's CDR3 is CASRGGRGSNTEAFF. The CDR3 bases are TGTGCCAGCAGGGGTGGACGAGGTTCGAACACTGAAGCTTTCTTT.

The chain is built from TRBV24-1 and TRBJ2-1; TRBD2 agrees at 12 bases. Unmatched junction bases numbered 1, after V lost 3 bases and J lost 2 bases. This CDR3 region has 16 residues. From germline, CDR1 is KGHDR and CDR2 SFDVKD. CDR3 sequence reads: CATSDGLAGTYNEQFF. CDR3 sequence (DNA): TGTGCCACCAGTGATGGACTAGCGGGGACCTACAATGAGCAGTTCTTC.

This chain uses TRBV30 with TRBJ2-7; D call uncertain. The CDR3 is 15 residues long. Germline CDR1 and CDR2: GTSNPN and SVGIG (reference sequence). Between the trimmed V and J ends, which lost 5 bases and 0 bases, there was a span of 17 bases. CDR3 coding DNA: TGTGCCTGGGGCCCCGTGGACCTGAGCTCCTACGAGCAGTACTTC. It yields the protein CAWGPVDLSSYEQYF. The full variable domain, its missing parts supplied by reference TRBV30 and TRBJ2-7, is SQTIHQWPATLVQPVGSPLSLECTVEGTSNPNLYWYRQAAGRGLQLLFYSVGIGQISSEVPQNLSASRPQDRQFILSSKKLLLSDSGFYLCAWGPVDLSSYEQYFGPGTRLTVT.

This chain uses TRBV7-3 with TRBJ2-1, with a tentative D call TRBD1 (6 bases). The V gene lost 0 bases and the J gene lost 9 bases, with 12 bases spanning the gap. Germline assignment: CDR1 SGHTA and CDR2 FQGTGA. The CDR3 contains 14 residues. The CDR3 DNA reads as TGTGCCAGCAGCTTAACACGACAGGAGCGTGAGCAGTTCTTC. This encodes CASSLTRQEREQFF.

V gene TRBV5-8 combines with J gene TRBJ1-1; D not resolved. Looked up from germline, CDR1 is SGHTS and CDR2 is YDEGEE. The CDR3 spans 13 residues. V was clipped by 1 base and J by 3 bases, with 7 bases between them. The CDR3 loop reads CASSLSWDTEAFF. DNA for the CDR3: TGTGCCAGCAGCTTGAGTTGGGACACTGAAGCTTTCTTT.

The gene calls are TRBV11-2 and TRBJ2-7; 8 positions match TRBD1. The V segment lost 5 bases and the J segment 2 bases; nucleotides outside the gene matches: 8. The CDR3 extends over 15 amino acids. CDR1 is SGHAT and CDR2 is FQNNGV in the germline V gene. Here the CDR3 reads CASSQTDRATYEQYF. As DNA, the CDR3 is TGTGCCAGCAGCCAGACGGACAGGGCGACCTACGAGCAGTACTTC.

This clone came up once. This rearrangement joins TRBV7-8 to TRBJ1-5; the D gene is possibly TRBD1 (6 bases). Germline CDR1 and CDR2: SGHVS and FQNEAQ. This CDR3 spans 15 amino acids. Trimming stripped 1 base from V and 2 bases from J, with 9 bases between. The CDR3 DNA reads as TGTGCCAGCAGCTTAGTGAGACAGGGCAATCAGCCCCAGCATTTT. Amino acid sequence: CASSLVRQGNQPQHF.

CDR3 nucleotide sequence: TGTGCCAGCAGCTTAGTCCCGACAGGGATAAGCACAGATACGCAGTATTTT. Amino acid sequence: CASSLVPTGISTDTQYF. The rearrangement joins TRBV7-9 to TRBJ2-3, with 7 nucleotides matching TRBD1. V gave up 1 base and J gave up 0 bases; unmatched junction bases: 7. This CDR3 has 17 residues. Germline V CDR1 and CDR2: SEHNR, FQNEAQ (reference sequence).

A single count supports this clone. Other DNA sequences of this sample code for an identical CDR3. The chain employs TRBV2 and TRBJ2-5, with D tentatively TRBD2 (5 bases). In germline, CDR1 is SNHLY, CDR2 FYNNEI. The CDR3 loop spans 13 amino acids. The germline V and J ends were trimmed by 9 bases and 5 bases, with 16 bases remaining between them. CDR3 in DNA: TGTGCCAGTTCCGAGGGCGGTCTTGAGACCCAGTACTTC. Its protein is CASSEGGLETQYF.

J is TRBJ2-5 and V is TRBV27; TRBD1 is a possible D gene (5 bases). Germline values: CDR1 MNHEY, CDR2 SMNVEV (reference sequence). The CDR3 totals 14 residues. Trimming stripped 5 bases from V and 6 bases from J, with 16 bases between. The CDR3 sequence: CASSQGPQSQTQYF. The CDR3 nucleotides read TGTGCCAGCAGTCAGGGCCCACAGTCCCAGACCCAGTACTTC.

The V and J genes are TRBV7-2 and TRBJ2-7; D gene uncertain. The germline CDR1 and CDR2 sequences are SGHTA and FQGNSA. The CDR3 extends over 14 amino acids. The V gene lost 4 bases and the J gene lost 0 bases, with 10 bases spanning the gap. CDR3 coding DNA: TGTGCCAGCAGCTCAGACTGGTTCTCCTACGAGCAGTACTTC. Encoded protein: CASSSDWFSYEQYF.

This clone was counted between two and nine times. The V and J genes are TRBV2 and TRBJ1-6; 9 bases fit TRBD1. The V and J ends lost 6 bases and 7 bases, in that order; junction bases with no gene match: 7. Looked up from germline, CDR1 is SNHLY and CDR2 is FYNNEI. The CDR3 extends over 15 amino acids. The CDR3 sequence: CASSLGTGRNSPLHF. The DNA for the CDR3 is TGTGCCAGCAGCCTTGGGACAGGGAGAAATTCACCCCTCCACTTT. Using reference TRBV2 and TRBJ1-6 for the parts outside the CDR3, the full variable domain is EPEVTQTPSHQVTQMGQEVILRCVPISNHLYFYWYRQILGQKVEFLVSFYNNEISEKSEIFDDQFSVERPDGSNFTLKIRSTKLEDSAMYFCASSLGTGRNSPLHFGNGTRLTVT.

The chain combines TRBV5-1 with TRBJ2-2, with TRBD2 matching 11 bases. The length of the CDR3 is 15 residues. CDR1 and CDR2 from the germline V gene are SGHRS and YFSETQ. The junction had 2 bases not matched to a gene; V was cut back by 3 bases and J by 4 bases. CDR3 DNA sequence: TGCGCCAGCAGCTACCTAGCGGGGGGCACCGGGGAGCTGTTTTTT. Protein sequence: CASSYLAGGTGELFF.

The chain uses TRBV11-3 and TRBJ1-2, with D possibly TRBD1 on 6 matching bases. Germline V gene sequence: CDR1 SGHNT, CDR2 YENEEA. V was pared by 5 bases and J by 2 bases, with 9 bases between. The CDR3 contains 13 residues. CDR3 DNA sequence: TGTGCCAGCAGCCCTCAGGGGAACTATGGCTACACCTTC. As protein: CASSPQGNYGYTF.

As DNA, the CDR3 is TGTGCCAGCAGCTTTGAGCCAACAGATACGCAGTATTTT. Its protein product is CASSFEPTDTQYF. The V and J genes are TRBV11-2 and TRBJ2-3, with D uncertain. The CDR3 sequence is 13 residues long. From germline, CDR1 is SGHAT and CDR2 FQNNGV. V gave up 3 bases and J gave up 3 bases, with 7 bases separating them.

The chain is built from TRBV25-1 and TRBJ1-2, with D possibly matching TRBD1 (6 bases). The CDR3 length is 15 residues. V was trimmed by 1 base and J by 6 bases, leaving 15 bases between them. The germline V gene has CDR1 MGHDK and CDR2 SYGVNS. This chain's CDR3 is CASSESGTNIHGYTF. The CDR3 DNA is TGTGCCAGCAGTGAATCAGGGACAAACATACATGGCTACACCTTC.

The J gene is TRBJ2-3, the V gene TRBV15, with 8 bases matching TRBD2. Germline assignment: CDR1 LNHNV and CDR2 YYDKDF (reference sequence). V shed 0 bases, J shed 3 bases, and the junction held 5 bases outside the gene matches. This CDR3 is built from 16 residues. Written as DNA, the CDR3 is TGTGCCACCAGCAGAGATAGCCAGCGGGGGACAGATACGCAGTATTTT. Amino acids: CATSRDSQRGTDTQYF.

V usage is TRBV5-5 and J usage is TRBJ1-4, with D hard to call. Between the trimmed V and J ends, which lost 1 base and 7 bases, there was a span of 8 bases. Per the germline V gene, CDR1 is SGHKS and CDR2 is YYEKEE (reference sequence). There are 13 residues in the CDR3. The CDR3 loop is CASSLSTAEKLFF. The CDR3, as DNA: TGTGCCAGCAGCTTGAGCACAGCTGAAAAACTGTTTTTT.

This clone has a single count. J is TRBJ2-1 and V is TRBV5-8; 8 bases agree with TRBD2. CDR3 length equals 16 residues. The germline V gene encodes CDR1 SGHTS and CDR2 YDEGEE. The junction had 7 bases not matched to a gene; V was cut back by 0 bases and J by 5 bases. CDR3 sequence (DNA): TGTGCCAGCAGCTTGGATGGGACTAGGGCCCACAATGAGCAGTTCTTC. Protein sequence: CASSLDGTRAHNEQFF.

This chain joins TRBV10-2 and TRBJ2-1; D unresolved. Trimming took 6 bases from V and 3 from J, leaving 15 bases between them. Germline lookup yields CDR1 WSHSY and CDR2 SAAADI. This CDR3 is 15 amino acids long. The CDR3 bases are TGCGCCAGCAGAGCCCAGAGTAGCCGCTACAATGAGCAGTTCTTC. Amino acid sequence: CASRAQSSRYNEQFF.